Sequencing of this T cell receptor (beta chain) was carried out in a study of CD8+CD57+ T cells in acquired aplastic anemia. The sequenced patients had an expansion of CD8+CD57+ cells seen by flow cytometry. Profiles of TCR beta VDJ and CDR3 were generated from a genomic DNA template. TCRdb re-derived calls from the reads in MiXCR, one entry per CDR3 protein. The top ten hold less than 50% of the sample, which has approximately 250,000 distinct CDR3 sequences, approximately 79% seen once. The sequencing input was sorted CD4+, CD8+, or CD8+CD57+ T cells (not recorded which) from PBMCs. The TCR originated in a human donor with aplastic anemia.

CDR3 sequence (DNA): TGTGCCAGCAGCCAAGACGGCAACTACAATGAGCAGTGCTACACCTTC. It yields the protein CASSQDGNYNEQCYTF. The genes are TRBV14 and TRBJ1-2; D is unclear. Germline values: CDR1 SGHDN, CDR2 FVKESK. Trimming removed 0 bases from V and 9 bases from J, with 20 bases in between. The CDR3 is 16 amino acids.